This TCR beta chain comes out of a study of blood T cells in healthy people across ages. This clonotype has ten or more counts. Its specificity is unknown. It was with a sample-barcoded 5' primer and a J-beta primer mix that a second PCR of roughly 7 to 12 cycles was run. Every sample gave at least 3 million paired-end reads containing CDR3. TCRdb analysed the 5' RACE reads with MiXCR anew, one entry per CDR3 protein. Of some 800,000 distinct CDR3 sequences in the sample, approximately 44% were seen once. CDR1 and CDR2 (germline): LGHNA, YSLEER. The CDR3 has 16 residues. Trimming pared 4 bases from V and 0 bases from J, leaving 16 bases between. Staff drew ten milliliters of peripheral blood from each donor. Study results and limitations: Calculation of diversity from one million T cells yielded estimates considered to be underestimates.

Source material: blood. The chain carries TRBV4-3 and TRBJ2-7, with D perhaps matching TRBD1 (5 bases). The TCR comes from a man aged 55-75 years in good health. CDR3 residues: CASSPDRAGPSYEQYF. For the CDR3, the DNA is TGCGCCAGCAGCCCTGACCGGGCAGGGCCCTCCTACGAGCAGTACTTC.